This T cell receptor beta chain was identified in a study of cytomegalovirus exposure and HLA in healthy donors. PCR employed 60 Vbeta and 13 Jbeta primers. Libraries were prepared by immunoSEQ multiplex PCR; TCRdb keeps only in-frame clonotypes and omits some of them. This table holds more than 100,000 clones, 60% to 85% found once. CDR3 length: 14 amino acids. Germline CDR1 GTSNPN, CDR2 SVGIG (reference sequence). Trimming cost V 5 bases and J 0 bases; bases outside gene matches: 4. Sample: PBMCs. The clonotype originates from a woman aged 40-49 years in good health and CMV-seropositive. The chain joins TRBV30 to TRBJ2-3, with 8 bases matching TRBD2. This chain's CDR3 is CAWEIAGSTDTQYF. CDR3 DNA: TGTGCCTGGGAGATAGCGGGGAGCACAGATACGCAGTATTTT. Combining the CDR3 with reference TRBV30 and TRBJ2-3 gives the whole variable domain SQTIHQWPATLVQPVGSPLSLECTVEGTSNPNLYWYRQAAGRGLQLLFYSVGIGQISSEVPQNLSASRPQDRQFILSSKKLLLSDSGFYLCAWEIAGSTDTQYFGPGTRLTVL.